This TCR beta chain was observed in a study of cytomegalovirus exposure and HLA in healthy donors. Worth noting for this clone: Its antigen is unidentified.

Healthy bone marrow donors formed the donor group. PCR was performed using 60 Vbeta and 13 Jbeta primers. Generated by immunoSEQ multiplex PCR, the TCRdb table keeps only in-frame clones and is missing some. The sample includes some 190,000 clones, about three quarters of them seen just once. General study results and limits: Data from an earlier analysis indicated that most TCR beta V segments were productive either about 87% or about 30% of the time. In terms of immune exposure information, only CMV serostatus was available.

Sequencing used PBMCs. The clonotype originates from a man younger than 35 in good health and CMV-seronegative.

Here the CDR3 reads CASSGPGGAGQYF. Written as DNA, the CDR3 is TGTGCCAGTAGTGGGCCGGGGGGGGCAGGGCAGTACTTC. This rearrangement joins TRBV19 to TRBJ2-7; 8 bases agree with TRBD2. The ends lost 5 bases at V and 9 bases at J; junction bases unmatched: 9. The CDR3 contains 13 residues. CDR1 and CDR2 from the germline V gene are LNHDA and SQIVND (reference sequence).